This T cell receptor (beta chain) was profiled in a study of a mutant IDH1 vaccine in newly diagnosed glioma. Background on the study: Most patients had received both radiotherapy and temozolomide, the prior options being radiotherapy, temozolomide, or both.

V was cut by 9 bases and J by 5 bases, with 13 bases left in between. CDR1 and CDR2 (germline): MDHEN, SYDVKM. CDR3 length equals 13 residues. The repertoire was sequenced with immunoSEQ multiplex PCR; TCRdb's copy has only in-frame clones and lacks some. The profile shows 30,000 to 35,000 clones, about nine tenths of them singletons. Time point described: week 47, end of study. The investigators gave 300 ug of mutant IDH1 20-mer peptide in each vaccine dose, together with topical imiquimod. To note about this clone: The target antigen is unknown.

This sequence originates from a man in his forties with glioma. J is TRBJ2-2 and V is TRBV28, with a weak D call TRBD2 (5 bases). The sequenced sample was PBMCs, obtained from a glioma patient whose treatment included an IDH1 peptide vaccine. The CDR3 spells CASWGTGTGELFF. The CDR3 DNA sequence: TGTGCCAGTTGGGGTACGGGAACCGGGGAGCTGTTTTTT.